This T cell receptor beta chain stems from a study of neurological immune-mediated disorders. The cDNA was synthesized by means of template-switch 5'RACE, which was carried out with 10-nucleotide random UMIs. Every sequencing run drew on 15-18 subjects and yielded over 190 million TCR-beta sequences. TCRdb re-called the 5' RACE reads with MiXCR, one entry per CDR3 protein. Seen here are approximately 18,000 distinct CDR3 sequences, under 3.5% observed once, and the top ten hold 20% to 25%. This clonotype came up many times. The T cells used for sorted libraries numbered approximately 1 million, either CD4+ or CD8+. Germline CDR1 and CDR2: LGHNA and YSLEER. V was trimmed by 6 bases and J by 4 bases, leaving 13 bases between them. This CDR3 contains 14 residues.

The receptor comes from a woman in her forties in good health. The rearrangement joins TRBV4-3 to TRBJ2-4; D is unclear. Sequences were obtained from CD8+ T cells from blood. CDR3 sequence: CASSSGAGKNIQYF. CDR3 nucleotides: TGCGCCAGCAGTTCGGGTGCCGGGAAAAACATTCAGTACTTC.